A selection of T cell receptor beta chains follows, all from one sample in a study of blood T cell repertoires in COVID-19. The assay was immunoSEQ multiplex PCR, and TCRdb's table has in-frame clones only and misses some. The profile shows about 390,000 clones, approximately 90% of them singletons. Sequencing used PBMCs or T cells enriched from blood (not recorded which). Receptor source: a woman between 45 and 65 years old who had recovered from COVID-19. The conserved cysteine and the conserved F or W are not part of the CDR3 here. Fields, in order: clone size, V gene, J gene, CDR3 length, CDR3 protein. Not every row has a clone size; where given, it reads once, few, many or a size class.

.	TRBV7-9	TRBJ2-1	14	ASSLQTGGLHNEQF
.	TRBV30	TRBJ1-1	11	AWSLKGTELAF
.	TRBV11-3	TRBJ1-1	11	ASSLRQGLEAF
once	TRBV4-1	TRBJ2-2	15	ASSPSDALTATGELF
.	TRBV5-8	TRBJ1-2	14	ASSRQDRASPYGYT
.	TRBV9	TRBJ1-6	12	ASSVSGVNSPLH
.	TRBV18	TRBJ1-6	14	ASSPEPGTANSPLH
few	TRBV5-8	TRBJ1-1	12	ASSSAGVIGEAF
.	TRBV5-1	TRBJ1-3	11	ASRYENGNTIY
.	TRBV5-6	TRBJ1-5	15	ASSLFVGTRDNQPQH
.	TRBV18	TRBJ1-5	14	ASSPSGQFSNQPQH
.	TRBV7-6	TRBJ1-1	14	ASAPRAGQGDTEAF
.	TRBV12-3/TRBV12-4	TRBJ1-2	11	ASSLSTGGGYT
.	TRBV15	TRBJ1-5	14	ATSRDPEGARQPQH
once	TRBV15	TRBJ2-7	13	ATSSRQGGSYEQY
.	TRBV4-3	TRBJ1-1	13	ASSQDRVRVTEAF
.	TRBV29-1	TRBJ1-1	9	SVGVSTEAF
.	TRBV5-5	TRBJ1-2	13	ASSGTNPLDYGYT
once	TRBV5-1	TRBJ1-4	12	ASSRQGAGEKLF
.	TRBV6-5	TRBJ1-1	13	ASSTHRGKFTEAF
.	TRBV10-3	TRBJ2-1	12	AIRAGTGVGEQF
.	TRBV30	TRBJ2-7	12	AWSLGTGGSEQY
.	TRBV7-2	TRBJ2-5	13	ASSQQGAWQETQY
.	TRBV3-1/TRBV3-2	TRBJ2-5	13	ASSQVRGRGETQY
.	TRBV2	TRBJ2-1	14	AGVGVAGTFNNEQF
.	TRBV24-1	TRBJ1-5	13	ATSDSGTGGKPQH
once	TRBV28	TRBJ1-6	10	ASNQGSLPLH
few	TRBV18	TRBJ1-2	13	ASSSRQGPPDGYT
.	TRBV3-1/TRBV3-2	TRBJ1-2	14	ASSQERRVDNYGYT
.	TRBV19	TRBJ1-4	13	ATLPRGGLNEKLF
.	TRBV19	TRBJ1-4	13	ASSNGAAVGEKLF
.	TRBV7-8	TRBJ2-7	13	ASSLGRGQYYEQY
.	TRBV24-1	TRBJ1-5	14	ATSEDRGNSNQPQH
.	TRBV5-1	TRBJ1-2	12	ASSLDTGNYGYT
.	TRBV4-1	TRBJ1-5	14	ASSQVTGARNQPQH
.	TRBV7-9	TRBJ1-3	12	ASSFFQTKNTIY
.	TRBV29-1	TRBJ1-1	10	SVETSGNEAF
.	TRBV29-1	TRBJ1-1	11	SARTGEYTEAF
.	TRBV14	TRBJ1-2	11	ASSPGHNYGYT
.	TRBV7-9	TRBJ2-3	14	ASSSGLAAITDTQY
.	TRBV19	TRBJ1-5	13	ASSIAPRGNQPQH
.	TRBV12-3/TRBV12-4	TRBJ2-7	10	ASSLLSYEQY
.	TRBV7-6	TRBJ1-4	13	ASSLAGATNEKLF
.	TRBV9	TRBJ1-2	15	ASSPNSRGTTNYGYT
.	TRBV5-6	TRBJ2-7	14	ASSLRQGGISYEQY
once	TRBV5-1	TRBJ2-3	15	ASSLVWTGQGPDTQY
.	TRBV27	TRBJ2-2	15	ASARFSGTLNTGELF
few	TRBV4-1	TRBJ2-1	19	ASSPNLPGLAGIQTYNEQF
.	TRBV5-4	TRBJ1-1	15	ASSLVFGKPANTEAF
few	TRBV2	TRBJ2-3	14	ASSLQGSTSTDTQY
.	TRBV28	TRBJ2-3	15	ASSFPTSGGDTDTQY
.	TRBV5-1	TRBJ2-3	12	ASSESGGTDTQY
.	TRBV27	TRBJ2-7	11	ASSFWRGNEQY
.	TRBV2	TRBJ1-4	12	ASSRLEAVEKLF